The clone carrying this T cell receptor beta chain was counted a single time. This specimen comes from a study of cytomegalovirus exposure and HLA in healthy donors. This PCR relied on a set of 60 Vbeta primers and 13 Jbeta primers. Sequenced by immunoSEQ multiplex PCR; TCRdb stores in-frame clones only, minus some. The repertoire holds over 85,000 clones, with approximately 77% as singletons. This TCR was sampled from a female donor in good health and CMV-seronegative. Sequenced: PBMCs.

CDR3 sequence reads: CASSGTGNQPQHF. The CDR3 DNA sequence: TGTGCCAGTAGTGGGACAGGCAATCAGCCCCAGCATTTT. J is TRBJ1-5 and V is TRBV19; 7 bases line up with TRBD1. The V gene end was trimmed by 5 bases and the J gene end by 2 bases; junction bases not matched to a gene: 0. There are 13 residues in the CDR3. Germline CDR1 LNHDA, CDR2 SQIVND (reference sequence).